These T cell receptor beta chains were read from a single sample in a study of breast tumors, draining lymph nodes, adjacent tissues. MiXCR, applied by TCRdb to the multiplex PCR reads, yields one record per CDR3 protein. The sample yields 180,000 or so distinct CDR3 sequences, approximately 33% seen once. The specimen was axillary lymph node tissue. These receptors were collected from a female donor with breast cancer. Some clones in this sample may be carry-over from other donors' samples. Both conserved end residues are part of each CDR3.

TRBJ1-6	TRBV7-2	CASSSPFDPVGPLHF
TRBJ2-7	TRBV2	CASSGGVSGAYEQYF
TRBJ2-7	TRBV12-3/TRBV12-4	CASSLDGVRSYEQYF
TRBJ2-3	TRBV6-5	CASSPGPSGTSGVWPDTQYF
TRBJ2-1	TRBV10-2	CASSDSGPTYNEQFF
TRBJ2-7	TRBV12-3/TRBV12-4	CASSRTTGQAYEQYF
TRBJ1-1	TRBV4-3	CASSQADGGPVSEAFF
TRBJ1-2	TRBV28	CASSSNRGRVNGYTF
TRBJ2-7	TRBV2	CASSVWLEGGEQYF
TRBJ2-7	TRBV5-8	CASRLAGRDEQYF